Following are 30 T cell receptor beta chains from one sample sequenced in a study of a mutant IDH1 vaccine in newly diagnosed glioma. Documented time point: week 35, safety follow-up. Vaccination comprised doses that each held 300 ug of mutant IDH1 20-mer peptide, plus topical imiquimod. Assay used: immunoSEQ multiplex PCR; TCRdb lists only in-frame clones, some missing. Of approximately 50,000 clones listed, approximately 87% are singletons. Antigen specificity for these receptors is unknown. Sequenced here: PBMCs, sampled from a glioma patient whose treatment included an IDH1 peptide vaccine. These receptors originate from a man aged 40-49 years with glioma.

CDR3 amino acids: CASSQSWTGQQETQYF. CDR3 nucleotides: TGTGCCAGCAGCCAATCCTGGACAGGTCAACAAGAGACCCAGTACTTC. The chain joins TRBV7-2 to TRBJ2-5, with 7 bases that match TRBD1. V shed 5 bases, J shed 2 bases, and the junction held 11 bases outside the gene matches. Germline V gives CDR1 SGHTA, CDR2 FQGNSA. The CDR3 sequence is 16 residues long.

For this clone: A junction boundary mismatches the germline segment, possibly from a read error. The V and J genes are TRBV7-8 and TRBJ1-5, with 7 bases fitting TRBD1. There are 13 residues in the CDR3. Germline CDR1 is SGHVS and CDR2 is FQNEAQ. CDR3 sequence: CASSLAPQTGQDF. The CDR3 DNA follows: TGTGCCAGCAGCTTAGCACCCCAGACAGGGCAGGATTTT.

The CDR3 spells CASSTRGYEQYF. The CDR3 nucleotides read TGTGCCAGTAGTACTAGGGGCTACGAGCAGTACTTC. This sequence joins TRBV19 and TRBJ2-7; weak D call: TRBD1 (5 bases). Trimming shortened V by 4 bases and J by 3 bases, and 7 bases separated the two germline ends. The CDR3 extends over 12 amino acids. The germline gives CDR1 LNHDA, CDR2 SQIVND (reference sequence).

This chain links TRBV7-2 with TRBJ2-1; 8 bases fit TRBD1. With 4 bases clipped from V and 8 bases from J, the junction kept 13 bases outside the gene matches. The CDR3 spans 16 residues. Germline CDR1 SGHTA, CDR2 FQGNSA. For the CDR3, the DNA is TGTGCCAGCAGCTGGACAGGGTTGGGTGATGACGATGAGCAGTTCTTC. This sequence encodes CASSWTGLGDDDEQFF.

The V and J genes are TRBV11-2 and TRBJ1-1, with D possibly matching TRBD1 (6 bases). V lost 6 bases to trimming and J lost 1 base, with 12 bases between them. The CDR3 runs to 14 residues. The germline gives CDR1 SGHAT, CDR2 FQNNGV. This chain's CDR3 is CASRSGVQNTEAFF. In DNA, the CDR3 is TGTGCCAGCAGGTCAGGGGTGCAGAACACTGAAGCTTTCTTT.

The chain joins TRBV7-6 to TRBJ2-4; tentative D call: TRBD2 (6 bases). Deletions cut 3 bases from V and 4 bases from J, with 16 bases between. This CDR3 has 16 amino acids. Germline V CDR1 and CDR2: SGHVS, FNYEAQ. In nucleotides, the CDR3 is TGTGCCAGCAGCTTTGGGAATCGGGGGAGGAAAAACATTCAGTACTTC. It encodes CASSFGNRGRKNIQYF.

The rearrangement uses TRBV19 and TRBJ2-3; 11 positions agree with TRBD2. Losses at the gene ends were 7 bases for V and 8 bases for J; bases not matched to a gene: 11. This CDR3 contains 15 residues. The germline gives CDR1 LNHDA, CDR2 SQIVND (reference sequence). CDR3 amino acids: CASTTSGSSHGTQYF. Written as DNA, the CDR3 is TGTGCCAGTACCACTAGCGGGAGTAGCCACGGTACGCAGTATTTT.

The CDR3 region has the DNA TGCGCCAGCAGCTTGATGGCTAGCGGGAGGGGGGCGTACAATGAGCAGTTCTTC. It codes for CASSLMASGRGAYNEQFF. This chain connects TRBV5-1 to TRBJ2-1; TRBD2 aligns across 12 bases. V was pared by 1 base and J by 4 bases, with 9 bases of the junction left unmatched. The CDR3 covers 18 residues. CDR1 and CDR2 from the germline V gene are SGHRS and YFSETQ.

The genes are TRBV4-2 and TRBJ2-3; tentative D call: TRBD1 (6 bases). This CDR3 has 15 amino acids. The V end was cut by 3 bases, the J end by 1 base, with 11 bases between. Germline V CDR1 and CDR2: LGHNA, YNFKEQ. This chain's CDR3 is CASSQETGGTDTQYF. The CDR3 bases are TGTGCCAGCAGCCAGGAGACAGGAGGCACAGATACGCAGTATTTT.

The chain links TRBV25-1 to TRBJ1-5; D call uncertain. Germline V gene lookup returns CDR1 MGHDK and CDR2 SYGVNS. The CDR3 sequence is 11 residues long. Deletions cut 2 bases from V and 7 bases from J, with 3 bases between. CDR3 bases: TGTGCCAGCAGTGAAACGCAGCCCCAGCATTTT. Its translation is CASSETQPQHF. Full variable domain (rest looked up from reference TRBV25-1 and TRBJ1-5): EADIYQTPRYLVIGTGKKITLECSQTMGHDKMYWYQQDPGMELHLIHYSYGVNSTEKGDLSSESTVSRIRTEHFPLTLESARPSHTSQYLCASSETQPQHFGDGTRLSIL.

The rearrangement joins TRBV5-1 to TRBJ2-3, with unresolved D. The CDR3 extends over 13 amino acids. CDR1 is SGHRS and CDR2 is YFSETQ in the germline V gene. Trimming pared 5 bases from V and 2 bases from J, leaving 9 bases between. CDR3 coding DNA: TGCGCCAGCAGACAGCCATTCACAGATACGCAGTATTTT. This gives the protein CASRQPFTDTQYF.

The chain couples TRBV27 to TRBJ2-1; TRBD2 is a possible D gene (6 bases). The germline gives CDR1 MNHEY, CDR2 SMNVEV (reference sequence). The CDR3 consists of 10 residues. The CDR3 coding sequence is TGTCCACTAGCTTTCGATGAGCAGTTCTTC. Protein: CPLAFDEQFF.

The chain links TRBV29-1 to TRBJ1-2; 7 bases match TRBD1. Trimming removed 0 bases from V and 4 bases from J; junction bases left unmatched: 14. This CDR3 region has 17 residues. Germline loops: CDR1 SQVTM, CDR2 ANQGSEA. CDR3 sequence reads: CSVEDFGQGGMGYGYTF. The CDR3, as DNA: TGCAGCGTTGAAGATTTCGGGCAGGGGGGAATGGGCTATGGCTACACCTTC.

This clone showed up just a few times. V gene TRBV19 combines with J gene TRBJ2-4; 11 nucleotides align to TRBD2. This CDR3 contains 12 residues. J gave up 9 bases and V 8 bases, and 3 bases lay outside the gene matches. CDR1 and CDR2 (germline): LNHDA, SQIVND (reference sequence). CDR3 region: CASGLAGTIQYF. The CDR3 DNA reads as TGTGCCAGTGGACTAGCGGGTACCATTCAGTACTTC.

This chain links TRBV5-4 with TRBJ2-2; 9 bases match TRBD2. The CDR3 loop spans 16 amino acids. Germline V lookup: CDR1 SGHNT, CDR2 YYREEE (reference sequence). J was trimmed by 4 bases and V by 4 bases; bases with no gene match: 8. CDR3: CASSPTSGERTGELFF. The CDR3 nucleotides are TGTGCCAGCAGCCCGACTAGCGGAGAACGCACCGGGGAGCTGTTTTTT.

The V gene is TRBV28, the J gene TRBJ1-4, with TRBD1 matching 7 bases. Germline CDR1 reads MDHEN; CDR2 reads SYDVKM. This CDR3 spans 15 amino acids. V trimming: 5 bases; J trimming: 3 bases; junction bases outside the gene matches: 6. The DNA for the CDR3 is TGTGCCAGCAGTCCCCTACAGGGGCCTAATGAAAAACTGTTTTTT. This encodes CASSPLQGPNEKLFF.

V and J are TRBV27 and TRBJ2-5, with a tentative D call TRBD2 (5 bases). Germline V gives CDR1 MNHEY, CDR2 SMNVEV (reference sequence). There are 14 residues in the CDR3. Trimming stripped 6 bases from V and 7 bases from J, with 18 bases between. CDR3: CASSHKAGKGTQYF. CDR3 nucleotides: TGTGCCAGCAGCCACAAGGCGGGCAAGGGGACCCAGTACTTC.

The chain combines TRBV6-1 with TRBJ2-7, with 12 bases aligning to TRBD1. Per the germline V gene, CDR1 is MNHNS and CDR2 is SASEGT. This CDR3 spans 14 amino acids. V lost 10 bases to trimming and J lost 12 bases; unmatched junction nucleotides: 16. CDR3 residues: CAIDAGTGGAGGYF. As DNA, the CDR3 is TGTGCCATCGACGCCGGGACAGGGGGCGCCGGGGGGTACTTC.

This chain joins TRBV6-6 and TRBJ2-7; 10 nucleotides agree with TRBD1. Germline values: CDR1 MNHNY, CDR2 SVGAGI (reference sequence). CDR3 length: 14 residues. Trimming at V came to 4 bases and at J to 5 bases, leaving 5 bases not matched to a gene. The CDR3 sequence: CASSSTGGWDEQYF. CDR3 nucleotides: TGTGCCAGCAGTTCGACAGGGGGCTGGGACGAGCAGTACTTC.

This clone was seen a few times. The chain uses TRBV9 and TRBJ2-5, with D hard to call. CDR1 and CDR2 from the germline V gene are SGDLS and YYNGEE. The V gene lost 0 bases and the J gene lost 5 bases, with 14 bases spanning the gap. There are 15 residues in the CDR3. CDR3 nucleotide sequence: TGTGCCAGCAGCGTAGGGGATCCTGAAATGGAGACCCAGTACTTC. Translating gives CASSVGDPEMETQYF.

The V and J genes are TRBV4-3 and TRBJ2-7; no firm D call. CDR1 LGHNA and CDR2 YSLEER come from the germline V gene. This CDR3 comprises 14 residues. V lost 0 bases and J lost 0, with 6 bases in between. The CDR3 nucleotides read TGCGCCAGCAGCCAAGAGCTCCACTCCTACGAGCAGTACTTC. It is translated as CASSQELHSYEQYF.

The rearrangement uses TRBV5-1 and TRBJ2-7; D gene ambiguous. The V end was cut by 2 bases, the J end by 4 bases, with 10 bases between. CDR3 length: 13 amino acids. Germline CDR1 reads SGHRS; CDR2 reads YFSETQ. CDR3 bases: TGCGCCAGCAGCTTCCGGTCTACATACGAGCAGTACTTC. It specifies CASSFRSTYEQYF.

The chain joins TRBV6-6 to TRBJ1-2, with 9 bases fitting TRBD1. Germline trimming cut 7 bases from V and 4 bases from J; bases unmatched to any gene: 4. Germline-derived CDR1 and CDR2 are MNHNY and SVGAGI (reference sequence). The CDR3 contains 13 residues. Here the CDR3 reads CASTGTGLYGYTF. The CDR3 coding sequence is TGTGCCAGCACCGGGACAGGGCTCTATGGCTACACCTTC.

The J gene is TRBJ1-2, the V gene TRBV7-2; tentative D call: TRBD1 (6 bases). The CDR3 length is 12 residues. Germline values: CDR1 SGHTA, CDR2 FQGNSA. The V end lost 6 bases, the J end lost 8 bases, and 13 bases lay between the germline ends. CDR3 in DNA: TGTGCCAGCAGTTGGCAAGGGGGAGGCTACACCTTC. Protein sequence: CASSWQGGGYTF.

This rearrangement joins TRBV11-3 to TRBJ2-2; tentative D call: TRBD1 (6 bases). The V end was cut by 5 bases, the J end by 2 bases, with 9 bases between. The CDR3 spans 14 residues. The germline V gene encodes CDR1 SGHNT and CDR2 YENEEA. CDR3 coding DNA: TGTGCCAGCAGCCTCAGGGGAAACACCGGGGAGCTGTTTTTT. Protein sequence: CASSLRGNTGELFF.

Here the CDR3 reads CASSQDRFSNQPQHF. Here the CDR3 DNA reads TGCGCCAGCAGCCAAGATAGGTTTAGCAATCAGCCCCAGCATTTT. This chain links TRBV4-3 with TRBJ1-5, with unresolved D. V was shortened by 0 bases and J by 0 bases, with 6 bases between the two germline ends. The CDR3 loop spans 15 amino acids. Germline assignment: CDR1 LGHNA and CDR2 YSLEER.

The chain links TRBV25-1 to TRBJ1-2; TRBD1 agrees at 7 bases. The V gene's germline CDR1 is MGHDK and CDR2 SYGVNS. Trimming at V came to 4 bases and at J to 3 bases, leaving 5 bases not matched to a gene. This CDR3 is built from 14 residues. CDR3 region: CASSAWDSYYGYTF. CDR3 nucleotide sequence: TGTGCCAGCAGTGCATGGGACAGTTACTATGGCTACACCTTC.

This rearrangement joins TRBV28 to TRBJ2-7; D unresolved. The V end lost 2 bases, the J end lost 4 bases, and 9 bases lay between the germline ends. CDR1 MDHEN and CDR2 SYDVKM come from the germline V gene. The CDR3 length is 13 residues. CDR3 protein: CASSLIPPYEQYF. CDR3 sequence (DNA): TGTGCCAGCAGTTTAATCCCCCCATACGAGCAGTACTTC.

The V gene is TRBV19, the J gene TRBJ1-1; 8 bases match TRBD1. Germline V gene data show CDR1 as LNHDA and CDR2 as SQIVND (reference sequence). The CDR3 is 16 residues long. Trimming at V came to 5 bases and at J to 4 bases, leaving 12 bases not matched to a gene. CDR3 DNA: TGTGCCAGTAGTGCGAGACAGGGGTTCGGGAGCACTGAAGCTTTCTTT. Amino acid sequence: CASSARQGFGSTEAFF.

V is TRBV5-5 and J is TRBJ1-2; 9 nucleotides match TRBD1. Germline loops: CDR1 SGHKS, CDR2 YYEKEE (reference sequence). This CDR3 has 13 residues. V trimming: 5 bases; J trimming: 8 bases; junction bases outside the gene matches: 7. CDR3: CASSWTGEGGYTF. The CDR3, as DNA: TGTGCCAGCAGTTGGACAGGGGAGGGCGGCTACACCTTC.